Following are 2 T cell receptor beta chains from one sample sequenced in a study of T cell changes during pregnancy in multiple sclerosis. Here immunoSEQ multiplex PCR was the method, and the copy in TCRdb shows in-frame clones only, minus some. The sample lists 75,000 to 95,000 clones, roughly 93% occurring once. Here the sequenced sample was peripheral blood, taken in the second trimester of pregnancy. These receptors were taken from a female donor with multiple sclerosis, enrolled in a pregnancy study.

This clone has just a few counts. The chain couples TRBV5-1 to TRBJ1-4; 9 bases fit TRBD1. CDR1 and CDR2 from the germline V gene are SGHRS and YFSETQ. Germline trimming cut 4 bases from V and 8 bases from J; bases unmatched to any gene: 12. The CDR3 is 16 amino acids. CDR3 sequence reads: CASSRRAAGQGEKLFF. CDR3 in DNA: TGCGCCAGCAGCCGGCGGGCGGCGGGACAGGGCGAAAAACTGTTTTTT.

The chain has TRBV21-1 and TRBJ1-1; TRBD1, as called in the table, went unchecked against the DNA. TRBV21-1 is termed a pseudogene. CDR3 length: 14 residues. CDR3 loop: CASSKQESDTEAFF. Here the CDR3 DNA reads TGTGCCAGCAGCAAACAGGAAAGTGACACTGAAGCTTTCTTT.